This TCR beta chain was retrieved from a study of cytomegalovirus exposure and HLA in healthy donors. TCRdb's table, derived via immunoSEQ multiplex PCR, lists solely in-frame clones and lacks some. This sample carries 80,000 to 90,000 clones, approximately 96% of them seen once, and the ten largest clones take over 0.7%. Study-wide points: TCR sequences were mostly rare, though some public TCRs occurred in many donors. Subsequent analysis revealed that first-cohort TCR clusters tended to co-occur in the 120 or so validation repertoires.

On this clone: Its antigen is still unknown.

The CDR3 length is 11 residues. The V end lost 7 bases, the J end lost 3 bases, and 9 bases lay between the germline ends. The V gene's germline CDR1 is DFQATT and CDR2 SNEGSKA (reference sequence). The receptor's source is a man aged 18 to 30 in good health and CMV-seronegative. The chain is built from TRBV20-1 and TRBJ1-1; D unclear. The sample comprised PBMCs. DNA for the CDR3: TGCAGTGTCCCGGGTTACACTGAAGCTTTCTTT. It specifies CSVPGYTEAFF.